This T cell receptor (beta chain) was sequenced in a study of T-cell memory formation after mild COVID-19. Each CDR3 protein gets one entry after TCRdb re-called the 5' RACE reads with MiXCR. The sample carries 450,000 to 650,000 distinct CDR3 sequences, roughly 21% recorded once. The clonotype was recovered from an adult woman who had mild COVID-19 (a few samples of this study predate the infection). Cell type and time point are not known. What was sequenced was PBMCs or a T cell subset sorted from them (not recorded which).

The chain's CDR3 is CASVSRGWGDNEQFF. The DNA for the CDR3 is TGTGCCAGCGTCAGCAGGGGTTGGGGAGACAATGAGCAGTTCTTC. The genes are TRBV6-2 or TRBV6-3 and TRBJ2-1; possibly TRBD1 for D (6 bases). CDR1 is MNHEY and CDR2 is SVGEGT in the germline V gene. V lost 8 bases and J 5 bases, leaving 19 bases between the germline ends. This CDR3 region has 15 residues.